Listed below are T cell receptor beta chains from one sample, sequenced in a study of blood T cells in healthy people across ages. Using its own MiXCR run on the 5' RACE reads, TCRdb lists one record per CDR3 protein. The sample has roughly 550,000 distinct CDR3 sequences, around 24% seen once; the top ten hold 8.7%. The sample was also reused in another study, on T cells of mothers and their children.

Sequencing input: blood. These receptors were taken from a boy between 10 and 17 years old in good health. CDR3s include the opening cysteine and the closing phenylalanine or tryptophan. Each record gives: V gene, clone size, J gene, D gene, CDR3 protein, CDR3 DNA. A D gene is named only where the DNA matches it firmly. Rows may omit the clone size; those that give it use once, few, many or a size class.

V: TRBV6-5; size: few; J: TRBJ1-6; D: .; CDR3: CASSDGQGGSPLHF; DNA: TGTGCCAGCAGTGATGGGCAGGGTGGTTCACCCCTCCACTTT
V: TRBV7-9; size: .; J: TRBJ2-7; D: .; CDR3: CASSLTERSYEQYF; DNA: TGTGCCAGCAGCTTGACAGAAAGATCCTACGAGCAGTACTTC
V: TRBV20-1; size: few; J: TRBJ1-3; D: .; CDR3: CSARDQGSGNTIYF; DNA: TGCAGTGCTAGAGATCAGGGATCTGGAAACACCATATATTTT
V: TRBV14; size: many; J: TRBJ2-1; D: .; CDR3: CASSDPGPLVNEQFF; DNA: TGTGCCAGCAGTGATCCCGGGCCCCTCGTGAATGAGCAGTTCTTC
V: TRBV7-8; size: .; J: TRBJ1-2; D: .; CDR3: CASSLERRGPTSNYGYTF; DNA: TGTGCCAGCAGCTTAGAGAGGCGGGGCCCGACATCCAACTATGGCTACACCTTC
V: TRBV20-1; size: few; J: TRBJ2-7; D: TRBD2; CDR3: CSARLDKREQYEQYF; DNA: TGCAGTGCGAGACTAGATAAGCGGGAGCAGTACGAGCAGTACTTC
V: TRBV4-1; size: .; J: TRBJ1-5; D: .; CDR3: CASSQVVTGNYQPQHF; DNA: TGCGCCAGCAGCCAAGTGGTTACAGGGAACTATCAGCCCCAGCATTTT
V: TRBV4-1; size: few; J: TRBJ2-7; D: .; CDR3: CASSHPRDGEQYF; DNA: TGCGCCAGCAGCCATCCCAGGGATGGCGAGCAGTACTTC
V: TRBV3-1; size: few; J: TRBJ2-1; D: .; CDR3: CASSQRRTEYNEQFF; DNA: TGTGCCAGCAGCCAAAGACGAACAGAATACAATGAGCAGTTCTTC
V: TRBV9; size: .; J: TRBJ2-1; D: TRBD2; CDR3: CASSGNSGRSYNEQFF; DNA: TGTGCCAGCAGCGGTAATAGCGGGAGGTCTTACAATGAGCAGTTCTTC
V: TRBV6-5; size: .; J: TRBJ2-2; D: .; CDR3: CASSYYRDTGELFF; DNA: TGTGCCAGCAGTTACTACCGGGACACCGGGGAGCTGTTTTTT
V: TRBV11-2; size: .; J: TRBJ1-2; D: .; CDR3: CASSSFRGDMYGYTF; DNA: TGTGCCAGCAGCTCATTTAGGGGGGATATGTATGGCTACACCTTC
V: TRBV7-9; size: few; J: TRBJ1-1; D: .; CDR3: CASSIRGLKLGTEAFF; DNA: TGTGCCAGCAGCATAAGGGGACTCAAATTGGGCACTGAAGCTTTCTTT
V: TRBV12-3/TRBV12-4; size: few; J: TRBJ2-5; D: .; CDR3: CASTIDRYSLDQETQYF; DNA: TGTGCCAGCACTATCGACAGGTATAGCCTCGACCAAGAGACCCAGTACTTC
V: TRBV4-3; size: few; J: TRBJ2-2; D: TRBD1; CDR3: CASSQDMNRGSGLWLFF; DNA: TGCGCCAGCAGCCAAGATATGAACAGGGGCAGTGGGTTGTGGCTGTTTTTT
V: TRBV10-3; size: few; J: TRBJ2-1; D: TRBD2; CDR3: CAISNAGGGEQFF; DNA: TGTGCCATCAGTAACGCGGGGGGTGGTGAGCAGTTCTTC
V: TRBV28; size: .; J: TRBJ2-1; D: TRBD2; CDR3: CASSFPETSGTAANNEQFF; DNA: TGTGCCAGCAGTTTCCCGGAGACTAGCGGGACTGCAGCCAACAATGAGCAGTTCTTC
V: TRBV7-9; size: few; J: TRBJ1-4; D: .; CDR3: CASSLGQTNEKLFF; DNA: TGTGCCAGCAGCTTAGGTCAGACTAATGAAAAACTGTTTTTT